This T cell receptor (beta chain) was recovered during a study of blood T cells in healthy people across ages. Study-wide points: Not knowing donor CMV status may have confounded expanded clonotype changes.

In each sample, at least 7 million PBMCs were isolated. The use of a sample-barcoded 5' primer and a J-beta primer mix characterized a second PCR of roughly 7 to 11 cycles. TCRdb processed the 5' RACE reads anew with MiXCR; each CDR3 protein has one entry. The sample yields 850,000 or so distinct CDR3 sequences, 29% seen once. This CDR3 has 14 amino acids. Trimming cost V 2 bases and J 7 bases, with 11 bases left between them. The germline CDR1 and CDR2 sequences are ENHRY and SYGVKD. A remark on this clonotype: Its antigen is unknown.

This rearrangement joins TRBV10-3 to TRBJ1-4; D is perhaps TRBD1 (6 bases). Material for sequencing was blood. This sequence was found in a woman older than 75 in good health. CDR3 sequence (DNA): TGTGCCATCAGTGAGCAGGGGAGGAGTGAAAAACTGTTTTTT. Residues: CAISEQGRSEKLFF.